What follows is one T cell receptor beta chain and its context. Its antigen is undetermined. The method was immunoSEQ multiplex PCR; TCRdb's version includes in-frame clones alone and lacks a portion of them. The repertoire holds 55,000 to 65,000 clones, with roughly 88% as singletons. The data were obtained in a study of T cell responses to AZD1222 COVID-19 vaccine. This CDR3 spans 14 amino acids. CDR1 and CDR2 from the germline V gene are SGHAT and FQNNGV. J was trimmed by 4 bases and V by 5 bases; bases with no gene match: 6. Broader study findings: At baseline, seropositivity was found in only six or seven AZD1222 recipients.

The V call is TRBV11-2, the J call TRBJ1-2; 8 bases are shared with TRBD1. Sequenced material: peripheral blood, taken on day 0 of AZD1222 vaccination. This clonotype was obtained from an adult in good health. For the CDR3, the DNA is TGTGCCAGCAGCGAAACCGGGACAGGCTATGGCTACACCTTC. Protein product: CASSETGTGYGYTF.